This T cell receptor beta chain originates from a study of cytomegalovirus exposure and HLA in healthy donors. Use of 60 Vbeta and 13 Jbeta primers characterized the PCR. Libraries were prepared by immunoSEQ multiplex PCR; TCRdb keeps only in-frame clonotypes and omits some of them. The sample yields tens of thousands of clones, about 77% seen once. The study, taken as a whole, reports: It was 160 or so TCR beta chains that were listed as cytomegalovirus-associated. What TCR beta sequences reportedly achieved was accurate prediction of HLA-A and HLA-B alleles in most subjects. A prior analysis recorded that most TCR beta V segments were productive about 87% or about 30% of the time.

As regards this clone: Antigen: not known.

The germline gives CDR1 SGHRS, CDR2 YFSETQ. CDR3 length: 17 residues. V shed 4 bases and J 10 bases; nucleotides not matched to a gene: 12. Healthy individuals who donated bone marrow served as the donors. The chain uses TRBV5-1 and TRBJ2-1; TRBD2 matches at 15 bases. The TCR originated in a male donor in good health and CMV-seropositive. The material sequenced was PBMCs. The CDR3 sequence: CASSGAGTSGRFWEQFF. The DNA of the CDR3 is TGCGCCAGCAGCGGAGCCGGGACTAGCGGGAGGTTTTGGGAGCAGTTCTTC.